The 9 T cell receptor beta chains below were found in one sample sequenced in a study of blood T cell repertoires in COVID-19. Data came from immunoSEQ multiplex PCR; TCRdb stores just in-frame clones and leaves some out. Here the sample spans 150,000 to 200,000 clones, 80% to 90% being singletons. Specimen: peripheral blood. Receptors originate from a woman aged 55-69 years with COVID-19, enrolled during active disease.

J is TRBJ1-6 and V is TRBV19; possibly TRBD1 for D (6 bases). Trimming removed 6 bases from V and 5 bases from J, with 17 bases in between. The CDR3 has 16 residues. Germline CDR1 LNHDA, CDR2 SQIVND (reference sequence). The CDR3 coding sequence is TGTGCCAGTAGCCCCCCCCCGGGACAAGATAATTCACCCCTCCACTTT. Protein: CASSPPPGQDNSPLHF.

The chain combines TRBV5-4 with TRBJ1-1; possible D gene TRBD1, 6 bases. The length of the CDR3 is 13 residues. CDR1 and CDR2 from the germline V gene are SGHNT and YYREEE (reference sequence). V was clipped by 5 bases and J by 1 base, with 9 bases between them. The CDR3 region is CASSPQGNTEAFF. CDR3 bases: TGTGCCAGCAGTCCACAGGGGAACACTGAAGCTTTCTTT.

V and J are TRBV5-5 and TRBJ2-5; a possible D gene is TRBD2 (6 bases). The CDR3 extends over 15 amino acids. Germline loops: CDR1 SGHKS, CDR2 YYEKEE (reference sequence). V was clipped by 3 bases and J by 5 bases, with 17 bases between them. CDR3 nucleotides: TGTGCCAGCAGCTGGAGGGATCCTACAACCGAGACCCAGTACTTC. It yields the protein CASSWRDPTTETQYF.

The J gene is TRBJ1-2, the V gene TRBV19; TRBD1 matches at 7 bases. Germline-derived CDR1 and CDR2 are LNHDA and SQIVND (reference sequence). V dropped 7 bases and J dropped 1; count of bases not matched to a gene: 12. The CDR3 is made up of 16 amino acids. CDR3 nucleotides: TGTGCCAGTAATGAGGGGGCGTGGGCCTTTAACTATGGCTACACCTTC. Protein: CASNEGAWAFNYGYTF.

This chain links TRBV27 with TRBJ1-5; TRBD1 might be the D (5 bases). Germline values: CDR1 MNHEY, CDR2 SMNVEV (reference sequence). The CDR3 runs to 12 residues. Deletions cut 3 bases from V and 9 bases from J, with 9 bases between. Here the CDR3 reads CASSFSQGPQHF. The CDR3 nucleotides are TGTGCCAGCAGTTTCTCTCAGGGGCCCCAGCATTTT.

This rearrangement joins TRBV6-2 or TRBV6-3 to TRBJ2-7; TRBD2 aligns across 10 bases. Germline V gives CDR1 MNHEY, CDR2 SVGEGT. V lost 5 bases and J lost 3; bases outside the gene matches: 7. This CDR3 comprises 15 residues. The CDR3 here is CASSEPGLALYEQYF. DNA of the CDR3: TGTGCCAGCAGTGAGCCGGGACTAGCGCTCTACGAGCAGTACTTC.

The chain recombines TRBV5-4 with TRBJ1-4; 10 positions match TRBD1. The V gene end was trimmed by 4 bases and the J gene end by 4 bases; junction bases not matched to a gene: 7. The CDR3 runs 16 residues. The germline gives CDR1 SGHNT, CDR2 YYREEE (reference sequence). The CDR3 sequence: CASSIGQGGINEKLFF. The CDR3 region has the DNA TGTGCCAGCAGCATAGGACAGGGGGGGATTAATGAAAAACTGTTTTTT.

The V and J genes are TRBV5-6 and TRBJ1-4, with D possibly being TRBD1 (6 bases). Between the trimmed V and J ends, which lost 4 bases and 10 bases, there was a span of 20 bases. Germline loops: CDR1 SGHDT, CDR2 YYEEEE. There are 15 residues in the CDR3. This CDR3 reads CASSPTGGAKGKLFF. CDR3 DNA sequence: TGTGCCAGCAGCCCCACGGGGGGGGCTAAGGGAAAACTGTTTTTT.

The table lists this clone with a count of one. The CDR3, as DNA: TGCGCCAGCAGCCACGGGACTAGCGGAGACAATGAGCAGTTCTTC. Amino acid sequence: CASSHGTSGDNEQFF. The chain employs TRBV5-1 and TRBJ2-1, with 11 bases fitting TRBD2. Germline loops: CDR1 SGHRS, CDR2 YFSETQ. The V segment lost 4 bases and the J segment 5 bases; nucleotides outside the gene matches: 5. CDR3 length: 15 amino acids.